What follows describes a single T cell receptor beta chain. The antigen is unknown. Sorted CD4+ subsets: naive, central memory, regulatory, stem cell-like memory (CD45RO/CCR7/CD25/CD127/CD95/CD27 panel). Isolated RNA was reverse transcribed in full, so expressed TCRB transcripts were sequenced. There were approximately 3.7 million reads on average in the naive, central memory and regulatory T cell samples. Using immunoSEQ multiplex PCR, the repertoire was profiled, and TCRdb retains in-frame clones only, with some absent. This table has over 700,000 clones, 15% to 20% appearing once. This specimen comes from a study of beta chain features in type 1 diabetes. Study-wide results and caveats: Researchers cautioned that cDNA sequencing could over-represent cells with high TCR expression. There was a moderate but significant shortening of TCRB CDR3s in all four CD4+ subsets of Type 1 diabetes patients.

The sequenced sample consisted of naive CD4+ T cells from blood. The TCR comes from a woman between 18 and 30 years old in good health.

As DNA, the CDR3 is TGTGCCAGCACTTGGACTAGCGGGTACAATGAGCAGTTCTTC. It translates to CASTWTSGYNEQFF. The rearrangement links TRBV2 to TRBJ2-1; 11 nucleotides line up with TRBD2. Germline values: CDR1 SNHLY, CDR2 FYNNEI. CDR3 length equals 14 residues. Losses at the gene ends were 7 bases for V and 4 bases for J; bases not matched to a gene: 3.